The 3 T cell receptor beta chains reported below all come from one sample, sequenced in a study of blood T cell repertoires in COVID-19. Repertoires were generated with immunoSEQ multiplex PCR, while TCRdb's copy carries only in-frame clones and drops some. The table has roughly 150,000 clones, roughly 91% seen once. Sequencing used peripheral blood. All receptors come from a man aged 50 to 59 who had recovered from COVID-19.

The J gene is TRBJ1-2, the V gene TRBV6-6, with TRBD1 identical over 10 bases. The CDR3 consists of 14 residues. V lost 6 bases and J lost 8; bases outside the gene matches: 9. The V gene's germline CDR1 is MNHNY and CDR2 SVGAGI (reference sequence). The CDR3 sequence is CASRGGTGVEGYTF. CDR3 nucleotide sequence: TGTGCCAGCAGAGGCGGGACAGGGGTAGAAGGCTACACCTTC.

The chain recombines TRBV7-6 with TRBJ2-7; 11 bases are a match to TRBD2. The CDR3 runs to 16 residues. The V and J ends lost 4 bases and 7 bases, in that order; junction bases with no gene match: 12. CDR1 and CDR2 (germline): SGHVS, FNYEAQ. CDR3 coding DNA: TGTGCCAGCAGCTACACCCAACTAGCGGGAGCAAATGAGCAGTACTTC. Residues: CASSYTQLAGANEQYF. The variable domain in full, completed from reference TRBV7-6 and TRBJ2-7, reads GAGVSQSPRYKVTKRGQDVALRCDPISGHVSLYWYRQALGQGPEFLTYFNYEAQQDKSGLPNDRFSAERPEGSISTLTIQRTEQRDSAMYRCASSYTQLAGANEQYFGPGTRLTVT.

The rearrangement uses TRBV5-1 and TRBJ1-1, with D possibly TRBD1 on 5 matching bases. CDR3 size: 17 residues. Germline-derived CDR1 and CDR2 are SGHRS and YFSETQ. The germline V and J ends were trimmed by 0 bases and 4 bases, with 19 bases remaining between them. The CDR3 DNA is TGCGCCAGCAGCTTGGCCGTAGGGGAGGGATGGGGCACTGAAGCTTTCTTT. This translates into CASSLAVGEGWGTEAFF.